This T cell receptor (beta chain) comes out of a study of shared clonotypes between healthy human individuals. Each unsorted PBMC replicate got 300 ng genomic DNA, tens of thousands of genomes. As originally analysed: With immunoSEQ giving junction-only sequences and no quality scores, filtering differed. Generated by immunoSEQ multiplex PCR, the TCRdb table keeps only in-frame clones and is missing some. V and J calls and clone size are those listed in that table; D and trimming were worked out from the DNA. Of fewer than 600,000 clones in the sample, around 81% were seen once. This CDR3 comprises 17 residues. Germline values: CDR1 LGHNA, CDR2 YNFKEQ. V trimming: 1 base; J trimming: 3 bases; junction bases outside the gene matches: 10.

Input material: PBMCs. This clonotype was obtained from a woman aged 40 to 50 in good health. Some clones in this sample may be carry-over from other donors' samples. The chain combines TRBV4-2 with TRBJ2-5, with TRBD2 matching over 8 bases. The CDR3 loop reads CASSQAQSGSAEETQYF. Written as DNA, the CDR3 is TGTGCCAGCAGCCAAGCCCAAAGCGGGAGTGCAGAAGAGACCCAGTACTTC.